This section outlines one T cell receptor (beta chain) sequence together with its context. V was cut by 3 bases and J by 6 bases, with 5 bases left in between. Germline CDR1 is SGHTA and CDR2 is FQGTGA. The CDR3 consists of 12 residues. This entry comes from a study of control samples from healthy donors and cancer patients. Profiling relied on immunoSEQ multiplex PCR, and the TCRdb table lists in-frame clones only, not all of them. This sample yields about 410,000 clones, of which 90% are seen a single time; about 6.3% belongs to the top ten. The chain employs TRBV7-3 and TRBJ2-2; no clear D gene. The sample taken for sequencing was PBMCs. The clonotype comes from a man in his forties with head and neck cancer. CDR3 protein: CASSFNAGELFF. CDR3 coding DNA: TGTGCCAGCAGCTTTAATGCCGGGGAGCTGTTTTTT.